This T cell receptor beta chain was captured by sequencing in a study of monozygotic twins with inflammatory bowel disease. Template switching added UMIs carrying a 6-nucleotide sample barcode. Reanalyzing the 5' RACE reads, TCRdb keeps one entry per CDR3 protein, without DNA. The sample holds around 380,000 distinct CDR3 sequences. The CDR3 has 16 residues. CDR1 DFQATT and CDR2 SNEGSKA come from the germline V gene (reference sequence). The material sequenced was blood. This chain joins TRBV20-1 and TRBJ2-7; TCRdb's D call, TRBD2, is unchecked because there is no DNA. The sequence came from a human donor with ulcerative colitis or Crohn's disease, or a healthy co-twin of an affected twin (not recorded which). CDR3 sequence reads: CSAPAPGLAGTYEQYF.